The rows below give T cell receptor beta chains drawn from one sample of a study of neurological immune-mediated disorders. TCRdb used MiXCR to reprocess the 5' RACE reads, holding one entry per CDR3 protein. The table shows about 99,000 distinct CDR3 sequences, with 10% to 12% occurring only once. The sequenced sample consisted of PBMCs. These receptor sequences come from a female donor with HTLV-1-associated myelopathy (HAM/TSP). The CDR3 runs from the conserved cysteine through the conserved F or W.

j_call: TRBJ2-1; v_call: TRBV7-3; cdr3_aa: CASSYLAGSYNEQFF
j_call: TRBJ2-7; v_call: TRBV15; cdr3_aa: CATSRERSTGGFQYF
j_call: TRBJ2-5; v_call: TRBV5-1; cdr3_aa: CASSPVLSTSSETQYF
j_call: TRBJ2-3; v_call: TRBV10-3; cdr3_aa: CAITLEADTDTQYF
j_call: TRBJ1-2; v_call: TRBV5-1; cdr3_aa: CASSSGAGPFGGYTF
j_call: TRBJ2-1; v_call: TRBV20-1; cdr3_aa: CSASGEGTSSEQFF
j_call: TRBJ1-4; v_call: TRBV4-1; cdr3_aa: CASSQGQGGIGSEKLFF
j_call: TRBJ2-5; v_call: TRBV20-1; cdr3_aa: CSAITTLLAGLTQETQYF
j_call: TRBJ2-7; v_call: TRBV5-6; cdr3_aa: CASSFPGTALYEQYF
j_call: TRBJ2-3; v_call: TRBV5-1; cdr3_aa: CASSLSQFPGDTQYF
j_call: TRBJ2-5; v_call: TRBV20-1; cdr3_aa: CSAQPLGTGGTQYF
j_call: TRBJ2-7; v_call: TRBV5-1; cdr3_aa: CASSPPGASSYEQYF
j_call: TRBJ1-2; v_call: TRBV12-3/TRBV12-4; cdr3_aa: CASRQTRGYTF
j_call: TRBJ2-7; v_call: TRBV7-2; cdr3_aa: CASSLVFEQYF
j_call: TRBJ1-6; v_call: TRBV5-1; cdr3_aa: CASSLGSTGQVNSPLHF
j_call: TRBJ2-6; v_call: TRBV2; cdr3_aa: CASSGIGAGANVLTF
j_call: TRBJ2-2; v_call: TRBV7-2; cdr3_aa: CASSFRGTNTGELFF
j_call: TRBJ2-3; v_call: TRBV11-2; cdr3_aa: CASSFSAADTQYF
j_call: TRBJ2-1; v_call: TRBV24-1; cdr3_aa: CATSDAGQVFF
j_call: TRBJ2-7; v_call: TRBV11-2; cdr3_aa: CASSPTQTGTGNF
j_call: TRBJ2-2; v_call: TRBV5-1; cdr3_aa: CASTTTGDWTGELFF
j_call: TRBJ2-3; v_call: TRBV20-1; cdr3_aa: CSARRQGAVDTQYF
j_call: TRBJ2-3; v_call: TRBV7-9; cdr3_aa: CASSLDGTTQYF
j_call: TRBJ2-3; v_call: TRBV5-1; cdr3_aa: CASSPSGGNTDTQYF
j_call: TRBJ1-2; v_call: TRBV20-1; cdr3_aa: CSAIDRVNYGYTF
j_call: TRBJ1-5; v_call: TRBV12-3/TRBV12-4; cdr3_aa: CASNERGSRPPQHF
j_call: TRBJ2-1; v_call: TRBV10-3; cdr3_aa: CAISVASGGADEQFF
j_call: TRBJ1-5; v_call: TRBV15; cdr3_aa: CATSREDRVSNQPQHF
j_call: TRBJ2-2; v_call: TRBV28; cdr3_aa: CASSFTWHTGELFF
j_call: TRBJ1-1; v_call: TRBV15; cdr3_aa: CATSREYPGEGRIPEAFF
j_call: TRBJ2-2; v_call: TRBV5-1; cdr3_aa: CASSLGHSWTGELFF
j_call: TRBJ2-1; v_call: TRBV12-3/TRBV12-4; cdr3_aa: CASSPHNEQFF
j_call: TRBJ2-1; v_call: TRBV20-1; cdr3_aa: CSAPHPVNNEQFF
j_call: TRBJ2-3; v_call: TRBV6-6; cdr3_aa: CASSEAQGARDTQYF
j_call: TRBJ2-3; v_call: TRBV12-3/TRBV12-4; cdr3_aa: CASSSSPGLDTDTQYF
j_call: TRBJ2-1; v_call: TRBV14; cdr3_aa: CASSPAGLAGNEQFF
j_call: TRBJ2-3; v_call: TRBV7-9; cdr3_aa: CASSFGLTDTQYF
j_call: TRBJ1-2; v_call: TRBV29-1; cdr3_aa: CSVEDPRDSYTF
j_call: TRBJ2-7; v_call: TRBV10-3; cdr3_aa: CAISETTYEQYF
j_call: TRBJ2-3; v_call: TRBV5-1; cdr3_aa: CASSQASGGRPDTQYF